This T cell receptor (beta chain) was recovered during a study of early T cells in non-severe SARS-CoV-2 infection. Across the whole study: Sequencing of unsorted whole blood was done on bulk RNA, leaving chains unpaired.

Regarding the study as a whole: Missing private and CD4 specificities, VDJdb matching favored anti-spike CD8 responses.

Individual cDNA molecules each received unique molecular identifiers attached to them. TCRdb used MiXCR to reprocess the 5' RACE reads, holding one entry per CDR3 protein. Found here are some 66,000 distinct CDR3 sequences, approximately 9% of them singletons; the top ten hold around 3.5%. V was clipped by 3 bases and J by 2 bases, with 11 bases between them. The germline V gene encodes CDR1 SNHLY and CDR2 FYNNEI. The CDR3 covers 14 residues. This clonotype was counted between two and nine times. As yet, its antigen is unknown. Sequenced input: whole blood. This TCR was recovered from an adult who was a healthcare worker with PCR-confirmed SARS-CoV-2 infection or an uninfected control (not recorded which). The chain joins TRBV2 to TRBJ2-7; perhaps TRBD1 as D (6 bases). This CDR3 is CASSEGTLTYEQYF. CDR3 DNA: TGTGCCAGCAGTGAGGGGACACTGACCTACGAGCAGTACTTC.